The 23 T cell receptor beta chains below come from one sample, sequenced in a study of cytomegalovirus exposure and HLA in healthy donors. Both 60 Vbeta primers and 13 Jbeta primers went into the PCR. The repertoire was sequenced with immunoSEQ multiplex PCR; TCRdb's copy has only in-frame clones and lacks some. The sample includes around 150,000 clones, 65% to 80% of them seen just once. Material for sequencing was PBMCs. The receptors were sampled from a woman between 45 and 65 years old in good health and CMV-seropositive.

The rearrangement links TRBV30 to TRBJ2-7; weak D call: TRBD2 (6 bases). Between the trimmed V and J ends, which lost 1 base and 1 base, there was a span of 11 bases. The germline CDR1 and CDR2 sequences are GTSNPN and SVGIG (reference sequence). The CDR3 covers 14 residues. This CDR3 reads CAWSARGRSYEQYF. As DNA, the CDR3 is TGTGCCTGGAGTGCTCGGGGGAGATCCTACGAGCAGTACTTC. The complete variable domain, with remaining parts taken from reference TRBV30 and TRBJ2-7, reads SQTIHQWPATLVQPVGSPLSLECTVEGTSNPNLYWYRQAAGRGLQLLFYSVGIGQISSEVPQNLSASRPQDRQFILSSKKLLLSDSGFYLCAWSARGRSYEQYFGPGTRLTVT.

The CDR3 sequence: CASSISGGADTQYF. CDR3 DNA sequence: TGTGCCAGTAGTATTAGCGGGGGTGCGGATACGCAGTATTTT. V gene TRBV19 combines with J gene TRBJ2-3, with TRBD2 identical over 9 bases. V lost 3 bases, J lost 6 bases, and 4 bases stayed unmatched. This CDR3 spans 14 amino acids. Germline values: CDR1 LNHDA, CDR2 SQIVND (reference sequence).

This chain joins TRBV27 and TRBJ1-1; 7 bases are shared with TRBD1. Germline CDR1 reads MNHEY; CDR2 reads SMNVEV (reference sequence). The V segment lost 5 bases and the J segment 5 bases; nucleotides outside the gene matches: 20. This CDR3 has 18 amino acids. The DNA of the CDR3 is TGTGCCAGCAGTCCCCAGACCCCGGCCAGGGGGAAAAGAACTGAAGCTTTCTTT. Translation gives CASSPQTPARGKRTEAFF.

The chain couples TRBV28 to TRBJ1-6; possible D gene TRBD1, 5 bases. The CDR3 is made up of 14 amino acids. V lost 3 bases and J lost 9, with 12 bases in between. In germline, CDR1 is MDHEN, CDR2 SYDVKM. The CDR3 spells CASSFGGGGSPLHF. CDR3 nucleotides: TGTGCCAGCAGTTTTGGGGGAGGTGGTTCACCCCTCCACTTT.

The rearrangement uses TRBV2 and TRBJ1-3, with D perhaps matching TRBD1 (5 bases). There are 16 residues in the CDR3. Germline CDR1 SNHLY, CDR2 FYNNEI. V lost 4 bases to trimming and J lost 0 bases, with 13 bases between them. Written as DNA, the CDR3 is TGTGCCAGCAGTGGGTCAGGGATCGCCTCTGGAAACACCATATATTTT. Translating gives CASSGSGIASGNTIYF.

This chain uses TRBV10-2 with TRBJ1-2, with D maybe TRBD1 (5 bases). The germline CDR1 and CDR2 sequences are WSHSY and SAAADI. V dropped 0 bases and J dropped 4 bases, with 9 bases sitting between them. The CDR3 contains 14 residues. The CDR3 loop is CASSESGQGYGYTF. As DNA, the CDR3 is TGCGCCAGCAGTGAGTCCGGGCAGGGCTATGGCTACACCTTC.

The J gene is TRBJ2-3, the V gene TRBV7-3; 11 nucleotides align to TRBD2. This CDR3 comprises 15 residues. Germline V gene sequence: CDR1 SGHTA, CDR2 FQGTGA. The junction had 8 bases not matched to a gene; V was cut back by 5 bases and J by 7 bases. The CDR3 nucleotides read TGTGCCAGCAGCCGTACTAGCGGGGGATTAAATACGCAGTATTTT. Protein: CASSRTSGGLNTQYF.

The chain uses TRBV28 and TRBJ1-4; no clear D. The V end was cut by 4 bases, the J end by 8 bases, with 14 bases between. This CDR3 has 14 residues. Looked up from germline, CDR1 is MDHEN and CDR2 is SYDVKM. The CDR3 DNA sequence: TGTGCCAGCAGTTATGGACTCTCGCGAGAAAAACTGTTTTTT. Encoded protein: CASSYGLSREKLFF.

In DNA form, the CDR3 reads TGTGCCAGCAGCTTCCTAGCGGGTCCCTACGAGCAGTACTTC. This gives the protein CASSFLAGPYEQYF. The V and J genes are TRBV7-9 and TRBJ2-7, with 8 nucleotides matching TRBD2. Trimming removed 3 bases from V and 2 bases from J; junction bases left unmatched: 3. CDR3 length: 14 residues. Looked up from germline, CDR1 is SEHNR and CDR2 is FQNEAQ (reference sequence).

The genes are TRBV5-6 and TRBJ1-3; no definite D call. V was clipped by 3 bases and J by 7 bases, with 14 bases between them. CDR3 length: 14 amino acids. The germline CDR1 and CDR2 sequences are SGHDT and YYEEEE. CDR3 sequence: CASSSWAEWNTIYF. DNA of the CDR3: TGTGCCAGCAGCTCCTGGGCTGAATGGAACACCATATATTTT. Using reference TRBV5-6 and TRBJ1-3 for the parts outside the CDR3, the full variable domain is DAGVTQSPTHLIKTRGQQVTLRCSPKSGHDTVSWYQQALGQGPQFIFQYYEEEERQRGNFPDRFSGHQFPNYSSELNVNALLLGDSALYLCASSSWAEWNTIYFGEGSWLTVV.

The chain uses TRBV5-1 and TRBJ1-2; maybe TRBD1 (6 bases). CDR1 and CDR2 (germline): SGHRS, YFSETQ. The CDR3 length is 17 residues. Trimming shortened V by 0 bases and J by 4 bases, and 19 bases separated the two germline ends. CDR3 loop: CASSLAREQGDSYGYTF. CDR3 sequence (DNA): TGCGCCAGCAGCTTGGCCAGGGAACAGGGAGACAGCTATGGCTACACCTTC.

In its sample, this clone was seen a few times. The V and J genes are TRBV13 and TRBJ2-1; 10 bases agree with TRBD2. Germline-derived CDR1 and CDR2 are PRHDT and FYEKMQ (reference sequence). The CDR3 is made up of 15 amino acids. The trim removed 3 bases at V and 5 bases at J, leaving 4 bases unmatched. The CDR3 DNA is TGTGCCAGCAGCTTCTTAGCGGGGGGTCACAATGAGCAGTTCTTC. This sequence encodes CASSFLAGGHNEQFF.

This clone was detected only a few times. This sequence joins TRBV6-1 and TRBJ2-7; D is unclear. The germline V gene has CDR1 MNHNS and CDR2 SASEGT. CDR3 length: 16 residues. Trimming cost V 0 bases and J 5 bases, with 17 bases left between them. The CDR3 loop reads CASSEAVSRSGHEQYF. The CDR3 DNA is TGTGCCAGCAGTGAAGCGGTTTCCAGGTCTGGTCACGAGCAGTACTTC.

This chain uses TRBV4-2 with TRBJ2-7, with D possibly TRBD1 on 5 matching bases. V lost 8 bases and J 3 bases, leaving 14 bases between the germline ends. The CDR3 length is 13 residues. Germline CDR1 LGHNA, CDR2 YNFKEQ. The CDR3 DNA is TGTGCCAGCGGACCAGGGCTAAGCTACGAGCAGTACTTC. This sequence encodes CASGPGLSYEQYF.

The chain joins TRBV4-1 to TRBJ2-7; 7 bases line up with TRBD1. From germline, CDR1 is MGHRA and CDR2 YSYEKL. CDR3 size: 15 residues. The V gene end was trimmed by 1 base and the J gene end by 0 bases; junction bases not matched to a gene: 3. The CDR3 spells CASSQGDRISYEQYF. CDR3 nucleotide sequence: TGCGCCAGCAGCCAAGGGGACAGAATCTCCTACGAGCAGTACTTC.

The CDR3 DNA sequence: TGCGCCAGCAGCTTGACAACAGGGGGAAATCAGCCCCAGCATTTT. Translated: CASSLTTGGNQPQHF. V is TRBV5-1 and J is TRBJ1-5, with 8 nucleotides matching TRBD1. CDR3 size: 15 residues. J was trimmed by 4 bases and V by 1 base; bases with no gene match: 4. Looked up from germline, CDR1 is SGHRS and CDR2 is YFSETQ.

This chain joins TRBV5-1 and TRBJ1-1; 7 positions agree with TRBD1. The CDR3 contains 13 residues. Trimming removed 4 bases from V and 5 bases from J; junction bases left unmatched: 5. The germline CDR1 and CDR2 sequences are SGHRS and YFSETQ. CDR3 sequence (DNA): TGCGCCAGCAGCCGGGACAGCGCAACTGAAGCTTTCTTT. This translates into CASSRDSATEAFF.

This clone was detected only a few times. The chain is built from TRBV2 and TRBJ1-1; 7 nucleotides align to TRBD1. CDR1 and CDR2 (germline): SNHLY, FYNNEI. Trimming cost V 6 bases and J 5 bases; bases outside gene matches: 9. CDR3 length equals 14 residues. The DNA for the CDR3 is TGTGCCAGCAGCAGACAGGGTCGAGAAACTGAAGCTTTCTTT. This encodes CASSRQGRETEAFF.

This chain uses TRBV25-1 with TRBJ2-5; TRBD1 is a possible D gene (5 bases). Germline CDR1 is MGHDK and CDR2 is SYGVNS. Trimming cost V 5 bases and J 5 bases, with 9 bases left between them. The CDR3 is made up of 12 amino acids. The CDR3 coding sequence is TGTGCCAGCAGTTGGGCAGGGGAGACCCAGTACTTC. Translated: CASSWAGETQYF.

This clone was picked up one time. The chain links TRBV7-6 to TRBJ2-1, with D unresolved. CDR1 is SGHVS, CDR2 FNYEAQ, per germline. Trimming removed 1 base at V and 7 bases at J, with 5 bases between. This CDR3 has 12 residues. The DNA for the CDR3 is TGTGCCAGCAGCTTAGTCCCTAATGAGCAGTTCTTC. Its protein product is CASSLVPNEQFF.

The V gene is TRBV6-5, the J gene TRBJ2-2; tentatively, D is TRBD2 (6 bases). The CDR3 has 13 amino acids. Trimming left V 8 bases short and J 1 base short, with 8 bases between. Germline loops: CDR1 MNHEY, CDR2 SVGAGI. CDR3 region: CASWRGNTGELFF. The CDR3 region has the DNA TGTGCCAGCTGGAGGGGGAACACCGGGGAGCTGTTTTTT.

The genes are TRBV19 and TRBJ2-5; 8 positions agree with TRBD1. There are 15 residues in the CDR3. Per the germline V gene, CDR1 is LNHDA and CDR2 is SQIVND (reference sequence). After removal of 7 bases from V and 1 base from J, the junction contained 8 bases not matched to a gene. The CDR3 bases are TGTGCCAGTAAAAAATTAGGACAGGGCCAAGAGACCCAGTACTTC. Residues: CASKKLGQGQETQYF.

V is TRBV29-1 and J is TRBJ1-1; TRBD1 matches at 7 bases. V lost 3 bases to trimming and J lost 5 bases; unmatched junction nucleotides: 9. CDR1 is SQVTM and CDR2 is ANQGSEA in the germline V gene. The CDR3 is made up of 14 amino acids. CDR3 nucleotide sequence: TGCAGCGTTGATAAAGCCCAGGGGGAAACTGAAGCTTTCTTT. The encoded protein is CSVDKAQGETEAFF.